This is a list of T cell receptor beta chains from one sample in a study of T cell repertoires in cytomegalovirus infection. One entry per CDR3 protein, called by TCRdb with MiXCR from the reads. In the table there are just over 150,000 distinct CDR3 sequences, about a quarter of which are singletons. The sequencing input was PBMCs. The receptors here all came from a human donor in good health (CMV status not recorded). Some clones in this sample may be carry-over from other donors' samples. Both conserved end residues are trimmed from each CDR3. The order of the fields is J gene, D gene, V gene, CDR3 protein. The D gene is left open where the match is weak.

j_call: TRBJ1-6; d_call: TRBD1; v_call: TRBV7-2; cdr3_aa: ASSPQTGGSSPLH
j_call: TRBJ1-1; d_call: .; v_call: TRBV28; cdr3_aa: ASSIDKGQNTEAF
j_call: TRBJ1-1; d_call: TRBD1; v_call: TRBV12-3/TRBV12-4; cdr3_aa: ASSDRGESTEAF
j_call: TRBJ1-1; d_call: TRBD1; v_call: TRBV5-1; cdr3_aa: ASSTGDGQGVTEAF
j_call: TRBJ1-2; d_call: .; v_call: TRBV7-4; cdr3_aa: ASSPPRTEHGYT
j_call: TRBJ2-1; d_call: .; v_call: TRBV11-2; cdr3_aa: ASSWGTGSRKEQF
j_call: TRBJ2-1; d_call: .; v_call: TRBV6-2/TRBV6-3; cdr3_aa: ASSYLQRDNEQF
j_call: TRBJ2-7; d_call: .; v_call: TRBV28; cdr3_aa: ASSFGTRLYEQY
j_call: TRBJ2-1; d_call: .; v_call: TRBV20-1; cdr3_aa: SARDPGVYYNEQF
j_call: TRBJ2-5; d_call: .; v_call: TRBV12-5; cdr3_aa: ASGLVLCVRETQY
j_call: TRBJ1-2; d_call: .; v_call: TRBV7-3; cdr3_aa: ASSPTGGVSGYT
j_call: TRBJ2-1; d_call: TRBD1; v_call: TRBV20-1; cdr3_aa: SARDGGTGGNEQF
j_call: TRBJ2-7; d_call: .; v_call: TRBV28; cdr3_aa: ASSSAREQY
j_call: TRBJ1-5; d_call: .; v_call: TRBV5-1; cdr3_aa: ASSWSTDSNQPQH
j_call: TRBJ2-3; d_call: TRBD2; v_call: TRBV5-6; cdr3_aa: ASSTGLAGSTDTQY
j_call: TRBJ2-7; d_call: .; v_call: TRBV28; cdr3_aa: ASSLWTDAREQY
j_call: TRBJ2-3; d_call: .; v_call: TRBV7-8; cdr3_aa: ASSLTDTDTQY
j_call: TRBJ2-3; d_call: .; v_call: TRBV28; cdr3_aa: ASSSGSPREQY
j_call: TRBJ2-1; d_call: TRBD2; v_call: TRBV20-1; cdr3_aa: SAPSWERGSYNEQF
j_call: TRBJ1-1; d_call: TRBD1; v_call: TRBV20-1; cdr3_aa: SAPPFDRGSNTEAF
j_call: TRBJ2-1; d_call: .; v_call: TRBV7-2; cdr3_aa: ASSLGCGQF
j_call: TRBJ1-2; d_call: .; v_call: TRBV28; cdr3_aa: ASSRDSLDYGYT
j_call: TRBJ1-1; d_call: .; v_call: TRBV7-9; cdr3_aa: ASSLAGRRTEAF
j_call: TRBJ2-5; d_call: .; v_call: TRBV7-2; cdr3_aa: ASSFSGIVETQY
j_call: TRBJ2-1; d_call: .; v_call: TRBV7-3; cdr3_aa: ASSPASRNEQF
j_call: TRBJ1-1; d_call: .; v_call: TRBV10-3; cdr3_aa: AISEGGTEAF
j_call: TRBJ1-1; d_call: TRBD1; v_call: TRBV4-3; cdr3_aa: ASSQESRGPTEAF
j_call: TRBJ2-5; d_call: TRBD2; v_call: TRBV7-8; cdr3_aa: ASKGLAGTPETQY
j_call: TRBJ1-1; d_call: .; v_call: TRBV7-2; cdr3_aa: ASSLVARVEAF
j_call: TRBJ1-2; d_call: TRBD1; v_call: TRBV7-8; cdr3_aa: ASSLRGQGIHGYT
j_call: TRBJ1-5; d_call: .; v_call: TRBV12-3/TRBV12-4; cdr3_aa: ASTLGGPGMPQH
j_call: TRBJ1-6; d_call: .; v_call: TRBV7-2; cdr3_aa: ASSLGNSPLH
j_call: TRBJ2-5; d_call: .; v_call: TRBV5-6; cdr3_aa: ASSTSGQETQY
j_call: TRBJ1-3; d_call: TRBD1; v_call: TRBV20-1; cdr3_aa: SADRGPGNTIY
j_call: TRBJ2-3; d_call: TRBD2; v_call: TRBV20-1; cdr3_aa: SARPLAEITDTQY
j_call: TRBJ2-5; d_call: TRBD1; v_call: TRBV19; cdr3_aa: ASSIFGTGYRETQY
j_call: TRBJ2-7; d_call: .; v_call: TRBV5-4; cdr3_aa: ASSSHTSGRAYEQY
j_call: TRBJ1-2; d_call: TRBD1; v_call: TRBV29-1; cdr3_aa: SVEDGFFQTGGTRANYGYT
j_call: TRBJ2-3; d_call: .; v_call: TRBV2; cdr3_aa: ASRGPPTDTQY
j_call: TRBJ2-3; d_call: .; v_call: TRBV6-1; cdr3_aa: ASSPGPRADTQY
j_call: TRBJ1-1; d_call: .; v_call: TRBV5-4; cdr3_aa: ASSLDGRGARTEAF
j_call: TRBJ2-1; d_call: .; v_call: TRBV7-8; cdr3_aa: ASSYRETYNEQF
j_call: TRBJ2-5; d_call: TRBD2; v_call: TRBV20-1; cdr3_aa: SASPATSGNQETQY
j_call: TRBJ2-7; d_call: .; v_call: TRBV7-9; cdr3_aa: ASSFEGRGIREQY
j_call: TRBJ1-6; d_call: .; v_call: TRBV5-5; cdr3_aa: ASSLESRSYSMAPLH
j_call: TRBJ2-1; d_call: .; v_call: TRBV2; cdr3_aa: ASSVGTTNYNEQF
j_call: TRBJ2-3; d_call: .; v_call: TRBV7-2; cdr3_aa: ASSRWADTQY
j_call: TRBJ2-7; d_call: .; v_call: TRBV7-2; cdr3_aa: ASSRSMTYEQY
j_call: TRBJ2-5; d_call: TRBD2; v_call: TRBV20-1; cdr3_aa: SARDPSGGRLGTQY
j_call: TRBJ2-1; d_call: TRBD2; v_call: TRBV19; cdr3_aa: ASSIGNSGTRYNEQF
j_call: TRBJ2-1; d_call: .; v_call: TRBV5-6; cdr3_aa: ASSLGEIRLNNEQF
j_call: TRBJ2-3; d_call: TRBD1; v_call: TRBV28; cdr3_aa: ASSYTGVAGTQY
j_call: TRBJ2-5; d_call: TRBD1; v_call: TRBV6-1; cdr3_aa: ASSWTGIQETQY
j_call: TRBJ1-1; d_call: .; v_call: TRBV7-3; cdr3_aa: ASSLATNTEAF
j_call: TRBJ2-3; d_call: .; v_call: TRBV7-9; cdr3_aa: ASSLVRDLTDTQY
j_call: TRBJ2-1; d_call: TRBD2; v_call: TRBV7-2; cdr3_aa: ASSLMAGGYNEQF
j_call: TRBJ2-2; d_call: TRBD2; v_call: TRBV28; cdr3_aa: ASSTLAGGQNTGELF
j_call: TRBJ2-4; d_call: .; v_call: TRBV20-1; cdr3_aa: SVSTNSGGLAKNIQY
j_call: TRBJ1-1; d_call: .; v_call: TRBV12-3/TRBV12-4; cdr3_aa: ASSPPMVGNTEAF